This is a list of T cell receptor beta chains from one sample in a study of T cell responses to AZD1222 COVID-19 vaccine. This table comes from immunoSEQ multiplex PCR, and its TCRdb copy is limited to in-frame clones, with some not included. Here the sample spans some 70,000 clones, roughly 80% being singletons. Sequenced material: peripheral blood, taken 28 days after the second AZD1222 dose. The receptors were sampled from an adult who received the AZD1222 COVID-19 vaccine. Both conserved end residues are part of each CDR3. D genes are given only for firm matches. Size values are once, few and many counts, or a class for expanded clones, and some rows have none.

clone_size: NA; j_call: TRBJ1-2; v_call: TRBV11-2; d_call: NA; cdr3_aa: CASSLGLLYGYTF; cdr3_nt: TGTGCCAGCAGCTTAGGACTTCTCTATGGCTACACCTTC
clone_size: NA; j_call: TRBJ1-3; v_call: TRBV14; d_call: TRBD1; cdr3_aa: CASSQAGGYTIYF; cdr3_nt: TGTGCCAGCAGCCAGGCAGGGGGTTACACCATATATTTT
clone_size: NA; j_call: TRBJ1-6; v_call: TRBV28; d_call: NA; cdr3_aa: CASSEGGGSYNSPLHF; cdr3_nt: TGTGCCAGCAGTGAGGGGGGGGGATCCTATAATTCACCCCTCCACTTT
clone_size: NA; j_call: TRBJ1-1; v_call: TRBV27; d_call: NA; cdr3_aa: CASSLSKIKGTEAFF; cdr3_nt: TGTGCCAGCAGTTTAAGCAAAATTAAGGGCACTGAAGCTTTCTTT
clone_size: NA; j_call: TRBJ2-3; v_call: TRBV2; d_call: NA; cdr3_aa: CASSGGALGEDTQYF; cdr3_nt: TGTGCCAGCAGTGGTGGGGCGTTAGGGGAAGATACGCAGTATTTT
clone_size: NA; j_call: TRBJ1-1; v_call: TRBV6-2/TRBV6-3; d_call: NA; cdr3_aa: CASSSPDRMNTEAFF; cdr3_nt: TGTGCCAGCAGTTCACCGGACAGAATGAACACTGAAGCTTTCTTT
clone_size: NA; j_call: TRBJ2-7; v_call: TRBV5-6; d_call: NA; cdr3_aa: CASSEDRDLSYEQYF; cdr3_nt: TGTGCCAGCAGTGAAGACAGGGACTTATCCTACGAGCAGTACTTC
clone_size: NA; j_call: TRBJ1-3; v_call: TRBV6-1; d_call: NA; cdr3_aa: CASSERYLSSGNTIYF; cdr3_nt: TGTGCCAGCAGTGAGAGATACTTGAGCTCTGGAAACACCATATATTTT
clone_size: NA; j_call: TRBJ1-5; v_call: TRBV19; d_call: NA; cdr3_aa: CASSIAGNQPQHF; cdr3_nt: TGTGCCAGTAGTATAGCCGGGAATCAGCCCCAGCATTTT
clone_size: once; j_call: TRBJ1-3; v_call: TRBV3-1/TRBV3-2; d_call: TRBD1; cdr3_aa: CASSRRTGGSTGNTIYF; cdr3_nt: TGTGCCAGCAGCCGAAGGACAGGGGGATCTACTGGAAACACCATATATTTT
clone_size: NA; j_call: TRBJ1-2; v_call: TRBV12-3/TRBV12-4; d_call: NA; cdr3_aa: CASSRSTWGYTF; cdr3_nt: TGTGCCAGCAGTCGTTCGACGTGGGGCTACACCTTC
clone_size: NA; j_call: TRBJ2-1; v_call: TRBV6-4; d_call: TRBD1; cdr3_aa: CASSDKDRDEQFF; cdr3_nt: TGTGCCAGCAGTGACAAGGACAGGGATGAGCAGTTCTTC
clone_size: NA; j_call: TRBJ1-6; v_call: TRBV7-2; d_call: NA; cdr3_aa: CASSQRQFYNSPLHF; cdr3_nt: TGTGCCAGCAGCCAACGACAGTTTTATAATTCACCCCTCCACTTT
clone_size: NA; j_call: TRBJ1-4; v_call: TRBV6-5; d_call: NA; cdr3_aa: CASSSKSNEKLFF; cdr3_nt: TGTGCCAGCAGTTCAAAGTCTAATGAAAAACTGTTTTTT
clone_size: NA; j_call: TRBJ2-2; v_call: TRBV6-5; d_call: TRBD1; cdr3_aa: CASSKGQGVVGELFF; cdr3_nt: TGTGCCAGCAGCAAGGGACAGGGTGTAGTAGGGGAGCTGTTTTTT
clone_size: NA; j_call: TRBJ2-3; v_call: TRBV5-4; d_call: NA; cdr3_aa: CASSTGLARDTDTQYF; cdr3_nt: TGTGCCAGCAGCACCGGGCTAGCGCGGGACACAGATACGCAGTATTTT
clone_size: NA; j_call: TRBJ2-5; v_call: TRBV10-3; d_call: NA; cdr3_aa: CAISGGAQETQYF; cdr3_nt: TGTGCCATCAGTGGAGGGGCCCAAGAGACCCAGTACTTC
clone_size: NA; j_call: TRBJ2-7; v_call: TRBV27; d_call: NA; cdr3_aa: CASRPGGSPYEQYF; cdr3_nt: TGTGCCAGCCGACCCGGGGGCTCGCCCTACGAGCAGTACTTC
clone_size: NA; j_call: TRBJ2-5; v_call: TRBV5-6; d_call: TRBD1; cdr3_aa: CASSWPDREETQYF; cdr3_nt: TGTGCCAGCAGCTGGCCGGACAGGGAAGAGACCCAGTACTTC
clone_size: once; j_call: TRBJ2-3; v_call: TRBV5-1; d_call: TRBD2; cdr3_aa: CASSEGLAGISLYF; cdr3_nt: TGCGCCAGCAGCGAGGGACTAGCGGGTATCAGCCTGTATTTT
clone_size: NA; j_call: TRBJ2-2; v_call: TRBV5-8; d_call: NA; cdr3_aa: CASSLSSVPGIGGELFF; cdr3_nt: TGTGCCAGCAGCTTGTCTTCTGTCCCGGGGATCGGCGGGGAGCTGTTTTTT
clone_size: NA; j_call: TRBJ1-2; v_call: TRBV29-1; d_call: TRBD1; cdr3_aa: CSVGQGALMGYTF; cdr3_nt: TGCAGCGTGGGACAGGGGGCCCTTATGGGCTACACCTTC
clone_size: few; j_call: TRBJ1-2; v_call: TRBV12-3/TRBV12-4; d_call: NA; cdr3_aa: CASSATINYGYTF; cdr3_nt: TGTGCCAGCAGCGCGACCATTAACTATGGCTACACCTTC
clone_size: NA; j_call: TRBJ1-4; v_call: TRBV5-6; d_call: NA; cdr3_aa: CASSWELNEKLFF; cdr3_nt: TGTGCCAGCAGCTGGGAGCTAAATGAAAAACTGTTTTTT
clone_size: NA; j_call: TRBJ2-1; v_call: TRBV7-7; d_call: NA; cdr3_aa: CASSDPDREQFF; cdr3_nt: TGTGCTAGCAGCGATCCGGATCGTGAGCAGTTCTTC
clone_size: NA; j_call: TRBJ2-5; v_call: TRBV21-1; d_call: NA; cdr3_aa: CASSKEAASGGQLPQYF; cdr3_nt: TGTGCCAGCAGCAAAGAGGCGGCTAGCGGGGGACAGTTACCCCAGTACTTC
clone_size: NA; j_call: TRBJ1-2; v_call: TRBV5-6; d_call: NA; cdr3_aa: CASSLGEYYGYTF; cdr3_nt: TGTGCCAGCAGCTTGGGGGAATACTATGGCTACACCTTC
clone_size: NA; j_call: TRBJ2-1; v_call: TRBV12-3/TRBV12-4; d_call: NA; cdr3_aa: CASSFEGNEQFF; cdr3_nt: TGTGCCAGCAGTTTCGAGGGCAATGAGCAGTTCTTC
clone_size: few; j_call: TRBJ2-4; v_call: TRBV6-5; d_call: NA; cdr3_aa: CASRKSQRSPIYF; cdr3_nt: TGTGCCAGCAGAAAATCCCAAAGGTCGCCGATTTACTTC
clone_size: NA; j_call: TRBJ2-7; v_call: TRBV27; d_call: TRBD1; cdr3_aa: CASRDRGRGLYEQYF; cdr3_nt: TGTGCCAGCAGGGACAGGGGGCGAGGGCTCTACGAGCAGTACTTC
clone_size: NA; j_call: TRBJ2-7; v_call: TRBV5-1; d_call: NA; cdr3_aa: CASSLAAGAYEQYF; cdr3_nt: TGCGCCAGCAGCTTGGCCGCAGGGGCCTACGAGCAGTACTTC
clone_size: NA; j_call: TRBJ2-2; v_call: TRBV12-3/TRBV12-4; d_call: NA; cdr3_aa: CASSLRVAGELFF; cdr3_nt: TGTGCCAGCAGTTTGAGGGTAGCCGGGGAGCTGTTTTTT
clone_size: NA; j_call: TRBJ2-5; v_call: TRBV5-6; d_call: NA; cdr3_aa: CASSWGGQPRETQYF; cdr3_nt: TGTGCCAGCAGCTGGGGAGGACAGCCCCGAGAGACCCAGTACTTC
clone_size: few; j_call: TRBJ1-6; v_call: TRBV3-1/TRBV3-2; d_call: NA; cdr3_aa: CASSPDSFNSPLHF; cdr3_nt: TGTGCCAGCAGCCCCGACAGTTTTAATTCACCCCTCCACTTT
clone_size: once; j_call: TRBJ1-5; v_call: TRBV19; d_call: NA; cdr3_aa: CASRTTAYSNQPQHF; cdr3_nt: TGTGCCAGTAGAACGACAGCATATAGCAATCAGCCCCAGCATTTT
clone_size: NA; j_call: TRBJ1-3; v_call: TRBV5-1; d_call: NA; cdr3_aa: CASSLAGLGNTIYF; cdr3_nt: TGCGCCAGCAGCTTGGCGGGGTTAGGAAACACCATATATTTT
clone_size: few; j_call: TRBJ1-6; v_call: TRBV14; d_call: NA; cdr3_aa: CASSQGNQGNSPLHF; cdr3_nt: TGTGCCAGCAGCCAAGGGAACCAGGGGAATTCACCCCTCCACTTT
clone_size: NA; j_call: TRBJ2-7; v_call: TRBV6-6; d_call: TRBD2; cdr3_aa: CASSYPTSGVGSQQYF; cdr3_nt: TGTGCCAGCAGTTACCCGACTAGCGGGGTTGGATCCCAGCAGTACTTC
clone_size: few; j_call: TRBJ1-1; v_call: TRBV9; d_call: NA; cdr3_aa: CASSVGAGGDTEAFF; cdr3_nt: TGTGCCAGCAGCGTAGGGGCTGGGGGGGACACTGAAGCTTTCTTT
clone_size: NA; j_call: TRBJ2-7; v_call: TRBV21-1; d_call: NA; cdr3_aa: CASSKDRGIPYEQYF; cdr3_nt: TGTGCCAGCAGCAAAGATCGGGGGATACCCTACGAGCAGTACTTC
clone_size: NA; j_call: TRBJ2-7; v_call: TRBV27; d_call: TRBD2; cdr3_aa: CASSLLAGALESSEQYF; cdr3_nt: TGTGCCAGCAGTTTATTAGCGGGGGCCCTCGAATCCTCCGAGCAGTACTTC
clone_size: once; j_call: TRBJ1-4; v_call: TRBV27; d_call: TRBD1; cdr3_aa: CASRYRGIGEKLFF; cdr3_nt: TGTGCCAGCAGGTACAGGGGGATAGGAGAAAAACTGTTTTTT